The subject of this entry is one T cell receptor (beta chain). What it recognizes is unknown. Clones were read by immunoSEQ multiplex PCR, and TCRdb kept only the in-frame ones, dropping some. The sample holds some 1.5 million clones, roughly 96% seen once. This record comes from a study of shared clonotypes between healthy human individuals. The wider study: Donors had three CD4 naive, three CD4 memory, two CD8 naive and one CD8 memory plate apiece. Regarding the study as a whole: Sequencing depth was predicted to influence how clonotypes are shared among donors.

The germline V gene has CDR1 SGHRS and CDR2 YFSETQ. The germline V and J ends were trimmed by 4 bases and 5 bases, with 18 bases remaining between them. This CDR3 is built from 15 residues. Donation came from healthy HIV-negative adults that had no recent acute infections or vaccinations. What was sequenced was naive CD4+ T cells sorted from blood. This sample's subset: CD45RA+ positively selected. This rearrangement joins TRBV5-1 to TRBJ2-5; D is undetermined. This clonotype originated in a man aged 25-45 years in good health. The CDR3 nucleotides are TGCGCCAGCAGCCCACGACTGAGCCTGGGGGAGACCCAGTACTTC. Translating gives CASSPRLSLGETQYF.